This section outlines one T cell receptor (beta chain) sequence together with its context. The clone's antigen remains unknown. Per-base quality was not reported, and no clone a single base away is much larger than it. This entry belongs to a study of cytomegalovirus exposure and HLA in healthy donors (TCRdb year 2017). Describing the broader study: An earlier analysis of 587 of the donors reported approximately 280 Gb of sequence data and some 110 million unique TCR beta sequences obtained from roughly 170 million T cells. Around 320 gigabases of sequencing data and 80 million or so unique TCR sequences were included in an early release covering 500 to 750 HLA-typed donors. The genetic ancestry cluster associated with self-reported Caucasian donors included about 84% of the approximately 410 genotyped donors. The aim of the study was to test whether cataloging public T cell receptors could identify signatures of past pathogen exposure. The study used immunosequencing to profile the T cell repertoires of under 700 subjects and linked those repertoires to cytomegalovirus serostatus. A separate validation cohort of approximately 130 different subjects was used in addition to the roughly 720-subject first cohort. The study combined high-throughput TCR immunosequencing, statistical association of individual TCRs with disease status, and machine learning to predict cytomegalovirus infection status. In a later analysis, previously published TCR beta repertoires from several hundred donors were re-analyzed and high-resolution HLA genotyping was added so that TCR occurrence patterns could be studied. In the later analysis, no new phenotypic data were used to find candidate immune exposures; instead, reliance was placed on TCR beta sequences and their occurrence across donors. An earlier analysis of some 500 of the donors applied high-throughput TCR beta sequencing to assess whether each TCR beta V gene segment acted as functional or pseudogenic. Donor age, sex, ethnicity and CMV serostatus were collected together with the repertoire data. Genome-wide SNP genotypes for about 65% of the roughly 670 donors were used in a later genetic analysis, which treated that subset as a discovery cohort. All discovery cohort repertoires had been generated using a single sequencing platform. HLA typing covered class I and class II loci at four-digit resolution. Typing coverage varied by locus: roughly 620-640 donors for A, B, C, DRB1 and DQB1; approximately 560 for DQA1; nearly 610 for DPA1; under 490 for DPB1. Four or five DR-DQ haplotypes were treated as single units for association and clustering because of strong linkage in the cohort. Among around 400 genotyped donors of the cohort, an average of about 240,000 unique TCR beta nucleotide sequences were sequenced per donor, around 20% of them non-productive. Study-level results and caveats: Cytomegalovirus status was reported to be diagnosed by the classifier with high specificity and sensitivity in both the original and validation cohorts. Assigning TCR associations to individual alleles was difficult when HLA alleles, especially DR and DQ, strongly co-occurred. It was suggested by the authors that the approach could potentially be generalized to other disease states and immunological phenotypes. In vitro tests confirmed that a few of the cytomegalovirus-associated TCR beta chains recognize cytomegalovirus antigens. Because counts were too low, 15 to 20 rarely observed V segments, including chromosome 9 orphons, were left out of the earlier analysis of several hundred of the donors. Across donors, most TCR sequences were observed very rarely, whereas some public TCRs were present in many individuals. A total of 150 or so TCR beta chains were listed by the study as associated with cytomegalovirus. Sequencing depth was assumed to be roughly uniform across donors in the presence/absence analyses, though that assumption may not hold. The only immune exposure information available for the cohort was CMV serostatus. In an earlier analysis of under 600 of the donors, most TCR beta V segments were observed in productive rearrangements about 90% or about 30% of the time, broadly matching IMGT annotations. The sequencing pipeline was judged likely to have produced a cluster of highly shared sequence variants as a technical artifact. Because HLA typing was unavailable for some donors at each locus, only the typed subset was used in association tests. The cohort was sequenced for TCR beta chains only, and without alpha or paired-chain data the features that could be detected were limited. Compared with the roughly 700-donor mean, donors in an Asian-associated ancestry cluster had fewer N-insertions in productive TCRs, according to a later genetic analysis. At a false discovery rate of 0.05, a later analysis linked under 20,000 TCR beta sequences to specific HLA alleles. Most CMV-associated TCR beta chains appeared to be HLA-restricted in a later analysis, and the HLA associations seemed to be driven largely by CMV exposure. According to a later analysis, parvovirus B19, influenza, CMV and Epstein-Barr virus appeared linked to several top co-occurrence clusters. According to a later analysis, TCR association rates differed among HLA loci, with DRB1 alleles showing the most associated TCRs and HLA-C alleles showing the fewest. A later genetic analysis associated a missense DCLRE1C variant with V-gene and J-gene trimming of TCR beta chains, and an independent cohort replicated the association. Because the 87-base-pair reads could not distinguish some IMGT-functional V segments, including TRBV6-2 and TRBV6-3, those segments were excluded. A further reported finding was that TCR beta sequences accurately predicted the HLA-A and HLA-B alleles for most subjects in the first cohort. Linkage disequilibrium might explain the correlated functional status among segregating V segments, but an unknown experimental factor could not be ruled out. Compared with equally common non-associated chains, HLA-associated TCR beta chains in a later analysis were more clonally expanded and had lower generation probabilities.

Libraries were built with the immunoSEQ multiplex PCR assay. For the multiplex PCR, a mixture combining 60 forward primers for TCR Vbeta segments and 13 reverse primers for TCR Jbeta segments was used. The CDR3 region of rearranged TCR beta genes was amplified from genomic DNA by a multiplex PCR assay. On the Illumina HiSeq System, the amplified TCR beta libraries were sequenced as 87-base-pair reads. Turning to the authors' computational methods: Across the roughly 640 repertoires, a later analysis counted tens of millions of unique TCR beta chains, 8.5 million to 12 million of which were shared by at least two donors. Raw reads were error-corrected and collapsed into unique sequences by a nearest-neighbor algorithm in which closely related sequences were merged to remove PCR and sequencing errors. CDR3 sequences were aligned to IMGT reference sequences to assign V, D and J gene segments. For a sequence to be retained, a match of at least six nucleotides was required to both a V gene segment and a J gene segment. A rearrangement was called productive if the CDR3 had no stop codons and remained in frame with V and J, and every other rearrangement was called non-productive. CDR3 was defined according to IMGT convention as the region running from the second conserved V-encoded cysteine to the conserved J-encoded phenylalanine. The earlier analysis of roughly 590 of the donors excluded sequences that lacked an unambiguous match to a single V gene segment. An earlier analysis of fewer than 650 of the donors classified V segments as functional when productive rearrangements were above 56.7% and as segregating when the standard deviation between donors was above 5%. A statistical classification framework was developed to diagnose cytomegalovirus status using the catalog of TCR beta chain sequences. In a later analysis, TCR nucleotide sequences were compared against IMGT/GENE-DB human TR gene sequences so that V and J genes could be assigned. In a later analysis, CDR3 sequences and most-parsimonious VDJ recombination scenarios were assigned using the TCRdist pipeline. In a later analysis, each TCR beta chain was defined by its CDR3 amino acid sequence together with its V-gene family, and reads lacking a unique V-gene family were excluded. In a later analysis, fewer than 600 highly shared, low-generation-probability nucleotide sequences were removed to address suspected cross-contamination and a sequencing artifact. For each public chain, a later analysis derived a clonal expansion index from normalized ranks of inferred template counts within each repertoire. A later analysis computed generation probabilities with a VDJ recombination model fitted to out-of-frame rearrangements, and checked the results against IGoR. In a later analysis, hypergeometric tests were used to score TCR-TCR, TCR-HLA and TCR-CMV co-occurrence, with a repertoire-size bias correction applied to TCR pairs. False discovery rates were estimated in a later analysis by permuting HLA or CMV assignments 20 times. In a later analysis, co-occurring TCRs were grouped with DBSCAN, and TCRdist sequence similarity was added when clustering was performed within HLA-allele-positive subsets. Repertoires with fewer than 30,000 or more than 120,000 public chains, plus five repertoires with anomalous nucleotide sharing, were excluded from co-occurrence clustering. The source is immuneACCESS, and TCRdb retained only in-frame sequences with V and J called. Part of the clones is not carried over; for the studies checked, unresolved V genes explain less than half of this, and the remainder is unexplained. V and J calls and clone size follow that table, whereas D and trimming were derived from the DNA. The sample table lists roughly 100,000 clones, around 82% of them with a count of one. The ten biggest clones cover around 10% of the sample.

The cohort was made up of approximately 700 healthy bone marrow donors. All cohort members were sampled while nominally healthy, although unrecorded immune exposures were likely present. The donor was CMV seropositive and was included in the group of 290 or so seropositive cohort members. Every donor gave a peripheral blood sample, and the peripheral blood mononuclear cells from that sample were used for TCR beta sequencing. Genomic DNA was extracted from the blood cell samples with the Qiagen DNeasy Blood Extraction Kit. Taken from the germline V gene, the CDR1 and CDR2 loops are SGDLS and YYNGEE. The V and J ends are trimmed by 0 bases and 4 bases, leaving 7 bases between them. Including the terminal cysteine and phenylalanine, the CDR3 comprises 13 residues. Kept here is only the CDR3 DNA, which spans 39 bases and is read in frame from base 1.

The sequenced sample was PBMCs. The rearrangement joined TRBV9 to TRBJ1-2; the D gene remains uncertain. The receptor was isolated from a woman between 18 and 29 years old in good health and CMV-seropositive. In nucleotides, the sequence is TGTGCCAGCAGCGTAGGAGGAATCTATGGCTACACCTTC. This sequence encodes CASSVGGIYGYTF.